These 27 T cell receptor beta chains were all obtained from the same sample, sequenced in a study of early T cells in non-severe SARS-CoV-2 infection. TCRdb redid the calling of the 5' RACE reads with MiXCR, one entry per CDR3 protein. The sample has fewer than 100,000 distinct CDR3 sequences, 10% to 15% seen once. The sequencing sample was made of whole blood. Receptor source: an adult who was a healthcare worker with PCR-confirmed SARS-CoV-2 infection or an uninfected control (not recorded which).

This clonotype came up many times. In DNA form, the CDR3 reads TGTGCCAGCAGTGACAGAAGTCGTTCAGATACGCAGTATTTT. It yields the protein CASSDRSRSDTQYF. The V gene is TRBV12-3 or TRBV12-4, the J gene TRBJ2-3, with D perhaps TRBD1 (5 bases). The CDR3 contains 14 residues. V shed 5 bases and J shed 4 bases, with 13 bases lying between them.

In its sample, this clonotype was seen many times. The chain carries TRBV29-1 and TRBJ2-5, with 10 bases matching TRBD1. The CDR3 loop spans 13 amino acids. J was trimmed by 5 bases and V by 7 bases; bases with no gene match: 7. Germline-derived CDR1 and CDR2 are SQVTM and ANQGSEA. Here the CDR3 reads CSGGQGTGETQYF. The CDR3 DNA reads TGCAGCGGGGGACAGGGGACGGGCGAGACCCAGTACTTC.

The V and J genes are TRBV2 and TRBJ1-1; no clear D. Trimming pared 8 bases from V and 3 bases from J, leaving 7 bases between. This CDR3 comprises 11 residues. The germline gives CDR1 SNHLY, CDR2 FYNNEI. The CDR3 DNA reads as TGTGCCAGCGGGAAGTACACTGAAGCTTTCTTT. Translated, it gives CASGKYTEAFF.

V is TRBV5-4 and J is TRBJ2-7, with 7 bases identical to TRBD2. CDR3 size: 15 residues. J was trimmed by 0 bases and V by 4 bases; bases with no gene match: 7. Germline V gene sequence: CDR1 SGHNT, CDR2 YYREEE (reference sequence). This CDR3 is CASSDKGGSSYEQYF. In DNA, the CDR3 is TGTGCCAGCAGCGATAAGGGAGGGAGCTCCTACGAGCAGTACTTC.

This clonotype showed up just once. The J gene is TRBJ1-1, the V gene TRBV12-3 or TRBV12-4, with a tentative D call TRBD1 (5 bases). V was trimmed by 3 bases and J by 3 bases, leaving 14 bases between them. The CDR3 is made up of 15 amino acids. CDR3: CASSFGGEKDTEAFF. CDR3 sequence (DNA): TGTGCCAGCAGTTTTGGAGGGGAGAAGGACACTGAAGCTTTCTTT.

This clonotype occurred a few times. This sequence joins TRBV5-4 and TRBJ2-7; a weak D match, TRBD1 (6 bases). This CDR3 region has 15 residues. Germline CDR1 and CDR2: SGHNT and YYREEE (reference sequence). V gave up 0 bases and J gave up 5 bases, with 15 bases separating them. CDR3 in amino acids: CASSLEGTRLNEQYF. CDR3 nucleotides: TGTGCCAGCAGCTTGGAAGGGACAAGACTCAACGAGCAGTACTTC.

The chain couples TRBV24-1 to TRBJ2-5, with TRBD1 identical over 8 bases. CDR3 length: 15 residues. Per germline, CDR1 KGHDR and CDR2 SFDVKD. Germline trimming cut 3 bases from V and 5 bases from J; bases unmatched to any gene: 7. CDR3 in DNA: TGTGCCACCAGTGATCCTACACAGGGGGGTGAGACCCAGTACTTC. Translating it yields CATSDPTQGGETQYF.

A few counts support this clonotype. The rearrangement joins TRBV18 to TRBJ2-3; 7 bases are a match to TRBD2. This CDR3 contains 17 residues. The V gene end was trimmed by 3 bases and the J gene end by 0 bases; junction bases not matched to a gene: 9. Germline loops: CDR1 KGHSH, CDR2 LQKENI. CDR3 coding DNA: TGTGCCAGCTCACCGTCTCTACTAGCGTCTAGCACAGATACGCAGTATTTT. This sequence encodes CASSPSLLASSTDTQYF.

This clonotype was observed at least ten times. V and J are TRBV14 and TRBJ1-1; D is unresolved. The CDR3 contains 14 residues. From germline, CDR1 is SGHDN and CDR2 FVKESK. Trimming removed 3 bases at V and 5 bases at J, with 13 bases between. The CDR3 loop is CASSQGRSGTEAFF. CDR3 DNA: TGTGCCAGCAGCCAGGGGAGGAGTGGGACTGAAGCTTTCTTT.

This clonotype occurred many times. This chain uses TRBV3-1 with TRBJ1-6, with D unclear. Trimming pared 1 base from V and 11 bases from J, leaving 9 bases between. The CDR3 contains 13 residues. The germline CDR1 and CDR2 sequences are LGHDT and YNNKEL (reference sequence). CDR3 sequence: CASSQGSPAPLHF. The CDR3 nucleotides read TGTGCCAGCAGCCAAGGGTCTCCGGCACCCCTCCACTTT.

This clonotype was observed at least ten times. This chain uses TRBV20-1 with TRBJ2-7, with D unclear. This CDR3 is 15 amino acids long. CDR1 and CDR2 from the germline V gene are DFQATT and SNEGSKA (reference sequence). The germline V and J ends were trimmed by 0 bases and 0 bases, with 12 bases remaining between them. The CDR3 sequence: CSARDVRVLSYEQYF. The CDR3 nucleotides read TGCAGTGCTAGAGATGTCCGGGTTCTCTCCTACGAGCAGTACTTC.

This clonotype was found many times. J is TRBJ2-5 and V is TRBV5-1; the D gene is possibly TRBD2 (7 bases). This CDR3 contains 14 residues. Deletions cut 0 bases from V and 5 bases from J, with 11 bases between. In germline, CDR1 is SGHRS, CDR2 YFSETQ. Here the CDR3 DNA reads TGCGCCAGCAGCTTGGACCCGGGGGGCGAGACCCAGTACTTC. This sequence encodes CASSLDPGGETQYF.

This clonotype was observed a handful of times. This chain connects TRBV18 to TRBJ2-2; D might be TRBD2 (5 bases). CDR3 length equals 16 residues. V lost 1 base and J 0 bases, leaving 9 bases between the germline ends. Germline CDR1 reads KGHSH; CDR2 reads LQKENI. The CDR3 coding sequence is TGTGCCAGCTCACCACGTGTGGGAGCGAACACCGGGGAGCTGTTTTTT. Translating gives CASSPRVGANTGELFF.

This clonotype was detected a few times. The CDR3 DNA sequence: TGTGCCAGCAGCTTAACGGGGTCAGGGGCAGTCGGTGAAGCTTTCTTT. Its protein is CASSLTGSGAVGEAFF. The chain has TRBV7-3 and TRBJ1-1, with D perhaps TRBD1 (6 bases). V lost 0 bases, J lost 7 bases, and 18 bases lay in between. The CDR3 covers 16 residues. The germline CDR1 and CDR2 sequences are SGHTA and FQGTGA. The full variable domain, completed using reference TRBV7-3 and TRBJ1-1, is GAGVSQTPSNKVTEKGKYVELRCDPISGHTALYWYRQSLGQGPEFLIYFQGTGAADDSGLPNDRFFAVRPEGSVSTLKIQRTERGDSAVYLCASSLTGSGAVGEAFFGQGTRLTVV.

This rearrangement joins TRBV3-1 to TRBJ2-3; TRBD2 matches at 9 bases. Trimming cost V 7 bases and J 4 bases; bases outside gene matches: 15. CDR3 length: 17 amino acids. The germline V gene has CDR1 LGHDT and CDR2 YNNKEL (reference sequence). CDR3 sequence: CASTPSVGAGGSDTQYF. CDR3 in DNA: TGTGCCAGCACCCCCAGCGTGGGAGCGGGAGGTTCAGATACGCAGTATTTT.

This clonotype was observed at least ten times. The V and J genes are TRBV7-9 and TRBJ1-3, with D unresolved. The CDR3 has 16 residues. Trimming took off 2 bases at V and 0 bases at J, with 11 bases between the two ends. Germline CDR1 SEHNR, CDR2 FQNEAQ (reference sequence). The chain's CDR3 is CASSLSGMSSGNTIYF. For the CDR3, the DNA is TGTGCCAGCAGCTTATCGGGGATGAGCTCTGGAAACACCATATATTTT.

This clonotype was observed a handful of times. The chain combines TRBV2 with TRBJ2-3; D ambiguous. The CDR3 totals 15 residues. Trimming removed 7 bases at V and 0 bases at J, with 14 bases between. The germline V gene encodes CDR1 SNHLY and CDR2 FYNNEI. CDR3 coding DNA: TGTGCCAGCAACGAATTGGGATCGAGCACAGATACGCAGTATTTT. It codes for CASNELGSSTDTQYF.

At least ten counts were recorded for this clonotype. The genes are TRBV24-1 and TRBJ2-1; 12 bases fit TRBD2. J gave up 8 bases and V 6 bases, and 22 bases lay outside the gene matches. The CDR3 spans 20 residues. CDR1 KGHDR and CDR2 SFDVKD come from the germline V gene. Here the CDR3 DNA reads TGTGCCACCAGTCATCCACTTCATTCCTCGCTAGCGGGAGGGCCCGATGAGCAGTTCTTC. This codes for CATSHPLHSSLAGGPDEQFF.

On this clonotype: This may arise from a read error, as a much more abundant clone is one base away. V is TRBV5-1 and J is TRBJ2-2; D is uncertain. CDR1 is SGHRS, CDR2 YFSETQ, per germline. The CDR3 is 12 residues long. Trimming removed 4 bases at V and 4 bases at J, with 5 bases between. CDR3 nucleotide sequence: TGCGCCAGCAGCATCGGCACCGGGGAGCTGTTTTTT. It is translated as CASSIGTGELFF.

This clonotype came up a few times. V and J are TRBV6-2 or TRBV6-3 and TRBJ1-1; D not resolved. V dropped 5 bases and J dropped 1 base, with 14 bases sitting between them. The CDR3 sequence is 15 residues long. Germline V lookup: CDR1 MNHEY, CDR2 SVGEGT. CDR3 residues: CASSDQQITNTEAFF. In DNA form, the CDR3 reads TGTGCCAGCAGTGACCAACAGATAACGAACACTGAAGCTTTCTTT.

J is TRBJ2-7 and V is TRBV7-8, with D perhaps matching TRBD2 (5 bases). Trimming left V 3 bases short and J 7 bases short, with 10 bases between. Germline V gives CDR1 SGHVS, CDR2 FQNEAQ. The CDR3 contains 12 residues. CDR3 sequence (DNA): TGTGCCAGCAGCTTCGGGGTGAGGGAGCAGTACTTC. Residues: CASSFGVREQYF.

This clonotype was seen at least ten times. The rearrangement uses TRBV29-1 and TRBJ2-3; 9 bases align to TRBD1. There are 13 residues in the CDR3. Germline V gene lookup returns CDR1 SQVTM and CDR2 ANQGSEA. The junction had 5 bases not matched to a gene; V was cut back by 7 bases and J by 3 bases. DNA of the CDR3: TGCAGCGCTCGGGACAGGGAGACAGATACGCAGTATTTT. This gives the protein CSARDRETDTQYF.

The chain has TRBV18 and TRBJ2-1; the D is unclear. The germline gives CDR1 KGHSH, CDR2 LQKENI. V was pared by 3 bases and J by 4 bases, with 7 bases between. The CDR3 loop spans 13 amino acids. The CDR3 protein is CASSPELYNEQFF. CDR3 DNA sequence: TGTGCCAGCTCACCGGAACTATACAATGAGCAGTTCTTC.

This clonotype was counted ten times or more. The chain has TRBV20-1 and TRBJ2-3; 7 nucleotides match TRBD2. V lost 2 bases and J lost 3; bases outside the gene matches: 11. This CDR3 has 16 residues. Germline CDR1 and CDR2: DFQATT and SNEGSKA (reference sequence). The DNA for the CDR3 is TGCAGTGCTAGACCCTCCGGGGGAGGGAGGACAGATACGCAGTATTTT. This translates into CSARPSGGGRTDTQYF.

The gene calls are TRBV18 and TRBJ2-5, with a weak D call TRBD1 (6 bases). With 8 bases removed from V and 1 base from J, the gap between germline ends came to 20 bases. The CDR3 loop spans 16 amino acids. Per the germline V gene, CDR1 is KGHSH and CDR2 is LQKENI. CDR3 sequence reads: CASPAEGVLAQETQYF. The CDR3 DNA reads TGTGCCAGCCCTGCCGAGGGGGTTCTGGCCCAAGAGACCCAGTACTTC. The complete variable domain, with remaining parts taken from reference TRBV18 and TRBJ2-5, reads NAGVMQNPRHLVRRRGQEARLRCSPMKGHSHVYWYRQLPEEGLKFMVYLQKENIIDESGMPKERFSAEFPKEGPSILRIQQVVRGDSAAYFCASPAEGVLAQETQYFGPGTRLLVL.

This clonotype was observed a few times. The chain carries TRBV14 and TRBJ2-1; 13 positions match TRBD2. V shed 0 bases, J shed 8 bases, and the junction held 16 bases outside the gene matches. From germline, CDR1 is SGHDN and CDR2 FVKESK. This CDR3 comprises 20 residues. The CDR3 spells CASSQDPGLAGVSGLDEQFF. CDR3 DNA: TGTGCCAGCAGCCAAGATCCAGGACTAGCGGGAGTGTCAGGTTTGGATGAGCAGTTCTTC. Based on the CDR3 plus reference TRBV14 and TRBJ2-1, the full variable domain is EAGVTQFPSHSVIEKGQTVTLRCDPISGHDNLYWYRRVMGKEIKFLLHFVKESKQDESGMPNNRFLAERTGGTYSTLKVQPAELEDSGVYFCASSQDPGLAGVSGLDEQFFGPGTRLTVL.

This clonotype was seen a few times. The chain carries TRBV3-1 and TRBJ1-3, with D possibly matching TRBD1 (5 bases). The CDR3 loop spans 14 amino acids. Germline CDR1 and CDR2: LGHDT and YNNKEL (reference sequence). Trimming removed 3 bases from V and 4 bases from J, with 10 bases in between. The CDR3 sequence is CASSHTGIGNTIYF. CDR3 sequence (DNA): TGTGCCAGCAGCCATACAGGCATCGGAAACACCATATATTTT.